This T cell receptor (beta chain) was recovered during a study of regulatory T cells in long-lasting Graves disease (dated by TCRdb to about 2021). For the study in its entirety: Patients with newly diagnosed Graves' disease had been on antithyroid drugs for under 3 months. Peripheral blood TCR sequencing and RNA sequencing compared persistent Graves' disease patients with newly diagnosed Graves' disease patients. The study was conducted in China and was registered as a clinical trial. A total of 35 or so samples underwent TCR sequencing: some 13 from persistent and around 20 from newly diagnosed Graves' disease patients. Broader findings and caveats from the paper: Sequencing and analysis were limited to the TCR beta chain. A larger number of public clonotypes was shared among persistent patients (approximately 3,000) than among newly diagnosed patients (about 990). The small sample size was acknowledged by the authors as a limitation that may reduce accuracy. TRBV28, TRBJ1-2 and TRBJ2-5 were preferentially used in persistent disease, while TRBV20-1 and TRBJ2-1 were favored in newly diagnosed disease. Compared with newly diagnosed patients, patients with persistent Graves' disease had lower TCR Shannon entropy and fewer highly expanded clones, which suggests clonal expansion. Because the primary lesion, thyroid tissue, could not be accessed, the study looked at peripheral blood alone.

This clonotype was seen ten or more times. Which antigen it targets is not known. Nothing much larger sits one base from this clone, and base qualities are not available. According to the study, the label for this sample's time point signals: newly diagnosed GD, antithyroid drugs for less than 3 months. For both TCR sequencing and RNA sequencing, RNA was extracted from PBMCs in TRIzol. The diagnosis of Graves' disease followed American Thyroid Association guidelines. Patients were recruited from an endocrinology department in Xi'an, China. Each patient gave approximately 9.7 milliliters of peripheral blood, collected in an EDTA anticoagulant tube. Ficoll Paque Plus density gradient separation was used to isolate PBMCs, and no further T cell sorting was performed. An Agilent 2100 Bioanalyzer and agarose gel were used to check RNA quality, and a NanoDrop 2000 was used to measure RNA concentration. Library construction relied on multiplex PCR. Sequencing was performed on an Illumina HiSeq 4000. iRepertoire HTBI primers and Arm-PCR amplification of CDR3 regions were used to construct TCR beta libraries. Gel purification was performed on PCR products prior to sequencing. On the study's bioinformatics: Across samples, about 63 TRBV and 14 TRBJ segments were identified and used for gene usage analysis of CDR3 amino acid clonotypes. Filtered high-quality paired reads were merged into contigs using COPE and FqMerger. Contigs were aligned with BLAST to IMGT TRBV, TRBD and TRBJ reference genes, and CDR3 was defined per IMGT. Highly expanded clones were defined as clonotypes with a frequency above 0.1%. Shannon entropy was used to measure repertoire diversity, and the Gini coefficient was used to measure V-J evenness. A clonotype found in more than one individual was treated as public. In TCRdb, the public reads were trimmed at Q25 with fastp and aligned with MiXCR, with productive beta chains retained. For every CDR3 protein sequence, its rows merge into one entry that carries the most common genes and DNA. These V and J calls originate from TCRdb's pipeline instead of the authors' own analysis. The table for this sample lists about 620,000 distinct CDR3 sequences; approximately 15% of them were counted only once. The ten most abundant clones make up 15% to 20% of the sample.

From the cysteine up to the phenylalanine, the CDR3 has a length of 17 residues. Of the read, only the CDR3 DNA is kept; its 51 bases are in frame from base 1. After removal of 5 bases from V and 2 bases from J, the junction retains 6 bases not matched to a gene. The germline V gene (reference sequence) yields MNHEY for CDR1 and SMNVEV for CDR2. The same sample was also studied in work on T cells in Graves' hyperthyroidism and ophthalmopathy. According to the second study: A patient counted as having stable Graves' hyperthyroidism if no progression to ophthalmopathy occurred over 18 months of follow-up. Hyperthyroidism patients were aged 18 to 65 years and newly diagnosed, with disease duration of less than 2 months. Patients with uncontrolled infections, other autoimmune diseases, pregnancy or lactation were excluded. Diagnoses relied on clinical symptoms, serum thyroxine and TRAb, thyroid ultrasound and orbital computed tomography. A first-round RT-PCR of the TCR CDR3 used the HTBI primer set with the Qiagen OneStep RT-PCR kit. Most expanded thyroid clonotypes (frequency above 0.001) were also found in blood, which suggests that blood repertoires may mirror thyroid immune responses. A model built on a 13 V-J signature distinguished ophthalmopathy from stable hyperthyroidism, reaching roughly 88% sensitivity and approximately 83% specificity in cross-validation and 80%/75% in testing. During validation, the model predicted progression to ophthalmopathy a median of around six months ahead of onset, with roughly 65% sensitivity and roughly 75% specificity. To identify distinguishing TCR V-J signatures, a discovery cohort of some 99 patients was used, comprising approximately 40 with Graves' ophthalmopathy and around 57 with stable Graves' hyperthyroidism. Whether ophthalmopathy could be predicted prospectively was tested in an independent validation cohort made up of under 20 hyperthyroidism patients plus 17 patients who later progressed to ophthalmopathy. The 75 to 100 discovery patients were divided at random into training and test sets in a 7:3 ratio. The study also compared thyroid tissue and blood T-cell repertoires from more than five Graves' hyperthyroidism patients. After sampling, hyperthyroidism patients received methimazole starting at 30 mg daily, and ophthalmopathy patients received high-dose intravenous methylprednisolone. Libraries were constructed in a second round of multiplex PCR, after which size selection and purification were performed. The libraries were sequenced on an Illumina HiSeq2000 using paired-end 100 bp reads. SOAPnuke was used to process the raw data, with reads discarded if the reads contained adapters or uncalled bases, had a mean Phred below 15, or lacked an exact constant-primer or identifier match. High-quality paired reads were merged with COPE v1.2.5, and unique nucleotide sequences were defined as clonotypes. Clonotypes were aligned to IMGT TRBV, TRBD and TRBJ reference segments using MiTCR v1.1. The analysis was restricted to V-J combinations with a frequency above 0.0001, which together covered about 99% of the repertoires. A TCS score was defined as the ratio of F50 (clonal expansion) to E x V (chaos), with BLOSUM62-based TCRdist applied between CDR3 peptides within each V-J. Welch's t-statistics and random forest reduced roughly 500 V-J features to 10 to 15, which were used in a naive Bayes classifier (R e1071). Sample size was not statistically predetermined, and blinding of investigators to group allocation was not performed. The paper describes TCR Vbeta CDR3 sequencing of fewer than 150 peripheral blood samples, made up of approximately 40 ophthalmopathy patients, roughly 72 hyperthyroidism patients and about 17 progressor patients.

The receptor comes from a woman aged 25-40 years with Graves disease. Donor details come from another sample of the same person, matched by shared clones. Sequences were derived from peripheral blood mononuclear cells (PBMCs), sampled at new diagnosis, from a patient treated with antithyroid drugs. The rearranged chain carries TRBV27 and TRBJ2-1; the central 13 bases match TRBD2. This receptor carries the CDR3 CASSGWTSGGTYNEQFF. The DNA sequence is TGTGCCAGCAGTGGGTGGACTAGCGGGGGCACCTACAATGAGCAGTTCTTC.